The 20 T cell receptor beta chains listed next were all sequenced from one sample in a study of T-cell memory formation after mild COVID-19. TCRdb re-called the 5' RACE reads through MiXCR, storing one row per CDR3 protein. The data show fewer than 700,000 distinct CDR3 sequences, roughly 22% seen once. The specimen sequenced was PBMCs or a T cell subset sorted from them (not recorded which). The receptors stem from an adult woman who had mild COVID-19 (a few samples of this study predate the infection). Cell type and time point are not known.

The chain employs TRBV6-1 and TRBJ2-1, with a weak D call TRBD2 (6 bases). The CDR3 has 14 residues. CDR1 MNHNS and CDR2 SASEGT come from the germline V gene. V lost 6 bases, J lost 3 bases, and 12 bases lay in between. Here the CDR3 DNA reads TGTGCCAGCAGGGGGGGAGTACACTACAATGAGCAGTTCTTC. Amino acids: CASRGGVHYNEQFF.

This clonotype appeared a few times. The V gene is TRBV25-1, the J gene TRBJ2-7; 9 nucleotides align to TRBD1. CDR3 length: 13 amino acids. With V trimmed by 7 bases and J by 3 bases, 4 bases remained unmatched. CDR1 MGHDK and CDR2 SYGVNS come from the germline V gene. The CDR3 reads CASIGTGNYEQYF. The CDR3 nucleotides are TGTGCCAGCATCGGGACAGGGAACTACGAGCAGTACTTC.

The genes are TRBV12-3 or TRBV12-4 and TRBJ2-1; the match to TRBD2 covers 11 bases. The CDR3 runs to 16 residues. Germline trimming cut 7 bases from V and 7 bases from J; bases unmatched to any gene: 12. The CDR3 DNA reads TGTGCCAGCACAGTGGGACTAGCGGCGCTTAATAATGAGCAGTTCTTC. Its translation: CASTVGLAALNNEQFF.

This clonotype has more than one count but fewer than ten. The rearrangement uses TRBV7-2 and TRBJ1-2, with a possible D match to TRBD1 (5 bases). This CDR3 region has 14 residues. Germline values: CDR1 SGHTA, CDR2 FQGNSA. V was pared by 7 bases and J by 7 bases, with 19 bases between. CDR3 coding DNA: TGTGCCAGCAATTTGGGTGGACGGGGCTCTGGCTACACCTTC. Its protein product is CASNLGGRGSGYTF.

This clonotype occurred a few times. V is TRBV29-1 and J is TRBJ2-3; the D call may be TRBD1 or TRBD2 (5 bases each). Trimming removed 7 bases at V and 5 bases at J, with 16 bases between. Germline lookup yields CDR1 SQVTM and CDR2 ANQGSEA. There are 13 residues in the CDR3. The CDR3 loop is CSAGTSLLDTQYF. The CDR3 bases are TGCAGCGCCGGGACCAGTTTATTAGATACGCAGTATTTT.

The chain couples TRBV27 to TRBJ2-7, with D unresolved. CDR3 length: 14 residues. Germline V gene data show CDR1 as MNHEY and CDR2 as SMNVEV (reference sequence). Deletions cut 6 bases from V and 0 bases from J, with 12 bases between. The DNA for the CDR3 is TGTGCCAGCAGAGGATCAGGTAGCTCCTACGAGCAGTACTTC. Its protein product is CASRGSGSSYEQYF.

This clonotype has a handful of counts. The CDR3 nucleotides read TGTGCCAGCAGCGCGGGTCCCCACAATGAGCAGTTCTTC. Protein sequence: CASSAGPHNEQFF. V and J are TRBV6-1 and TRBJ2-1, with D perhaps TRBD2 (5 bases). The V gene's germline CDR1 is MNHNS and CDR2 SASEGT. V shed 6 bases and J shed 5 bases, with 11 bases lying between them. The CDR3 is 13 amino acids.

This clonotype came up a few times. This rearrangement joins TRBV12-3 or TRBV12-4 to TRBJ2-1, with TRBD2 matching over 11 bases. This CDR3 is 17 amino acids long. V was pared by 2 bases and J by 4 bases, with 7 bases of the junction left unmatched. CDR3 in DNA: TGTGCCAGCAGTTTAAGGGGGCTAGCGGGAGGTTACAATGAGCAGTTCTTC. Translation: CASSLRGLAGGYNEQFF.

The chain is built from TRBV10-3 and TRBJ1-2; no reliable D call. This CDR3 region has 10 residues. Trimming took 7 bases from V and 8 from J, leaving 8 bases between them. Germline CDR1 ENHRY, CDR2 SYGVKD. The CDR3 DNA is TGTGCCATCATCCTTTCAGGCTACACCTTC. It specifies CAIILSGYTF.

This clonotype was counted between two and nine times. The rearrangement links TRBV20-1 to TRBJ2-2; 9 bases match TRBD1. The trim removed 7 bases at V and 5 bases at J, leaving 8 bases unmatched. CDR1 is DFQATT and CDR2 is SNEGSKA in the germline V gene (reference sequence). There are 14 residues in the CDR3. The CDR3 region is CSVSGTGKTGELFF. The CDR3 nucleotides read TGCAGTGTTTCCGGGACAGGGAAGACCGGGGAGCTGTTTTTT.

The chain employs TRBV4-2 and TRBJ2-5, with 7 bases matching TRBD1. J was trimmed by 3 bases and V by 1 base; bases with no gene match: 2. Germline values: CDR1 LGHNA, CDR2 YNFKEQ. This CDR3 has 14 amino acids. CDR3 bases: TGTGCCAGCAGCCAAGCTACAGGGGAAGAGACCCAGTACTTC. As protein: CASSQATGEETQYF.

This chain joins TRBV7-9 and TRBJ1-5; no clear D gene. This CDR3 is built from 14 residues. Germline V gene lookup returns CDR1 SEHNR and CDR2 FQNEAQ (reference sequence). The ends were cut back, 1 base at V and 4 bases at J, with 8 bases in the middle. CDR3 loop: CASSLGDGNQPQHF. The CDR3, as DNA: TGTGCCAGCAGCTTAGGCGACGGAAATCAGCCCCAGCATTTT.

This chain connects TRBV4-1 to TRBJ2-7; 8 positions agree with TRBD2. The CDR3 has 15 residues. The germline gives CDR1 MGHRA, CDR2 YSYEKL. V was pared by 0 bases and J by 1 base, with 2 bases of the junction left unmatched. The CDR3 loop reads CASSQEQRGSYEQYF. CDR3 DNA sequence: TGCGCCAGCAGCCAAGAGCAGCGGGGGTCCTACGAGCAGTACTTC.

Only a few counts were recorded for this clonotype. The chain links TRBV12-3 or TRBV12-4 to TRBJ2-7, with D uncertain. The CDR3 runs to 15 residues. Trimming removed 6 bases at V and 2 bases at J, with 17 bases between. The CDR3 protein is CASRPPGNGAYEQYF. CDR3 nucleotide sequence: TGTGCCAGCAGGCCCCCGGGTAATGGGGCCTACGAGCAGTACTTC.

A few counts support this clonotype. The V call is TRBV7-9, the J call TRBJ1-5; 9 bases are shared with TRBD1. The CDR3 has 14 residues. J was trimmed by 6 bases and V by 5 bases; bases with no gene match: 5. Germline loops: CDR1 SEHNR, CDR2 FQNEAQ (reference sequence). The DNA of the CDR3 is TGTGCCAGCAGCCCGGACAGGGGCGGTCAGCCCCAGCATTTT. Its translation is CASSPDRGGQPQHF.

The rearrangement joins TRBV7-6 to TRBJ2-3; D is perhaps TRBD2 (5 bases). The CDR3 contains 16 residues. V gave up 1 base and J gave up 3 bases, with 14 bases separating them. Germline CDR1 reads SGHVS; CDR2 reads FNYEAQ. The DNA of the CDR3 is TGTGCCAGCAGCTTAGAGGGTGGATCGGGGACAGATACGCAGTATTTT. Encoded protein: CASSLEGGSGTDTQYF.

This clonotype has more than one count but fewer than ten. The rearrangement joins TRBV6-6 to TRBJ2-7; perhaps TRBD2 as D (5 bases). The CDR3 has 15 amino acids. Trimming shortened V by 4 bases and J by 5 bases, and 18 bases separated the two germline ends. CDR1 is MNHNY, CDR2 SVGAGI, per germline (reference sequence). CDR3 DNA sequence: TGTGCCAGCAGTTCCCGGGGAAGGATGTTGGACGAGCAGTACTTC. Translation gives CASSSRGRMLDEQYF.

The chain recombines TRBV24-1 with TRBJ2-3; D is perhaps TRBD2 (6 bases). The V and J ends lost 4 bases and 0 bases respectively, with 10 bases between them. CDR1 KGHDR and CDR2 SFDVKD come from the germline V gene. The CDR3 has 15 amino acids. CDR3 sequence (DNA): TGTGCCACCAGTGACGCGGGACCGAGCACAGATACGCAGTATTTT. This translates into CATSDAGPSTDTQYF.

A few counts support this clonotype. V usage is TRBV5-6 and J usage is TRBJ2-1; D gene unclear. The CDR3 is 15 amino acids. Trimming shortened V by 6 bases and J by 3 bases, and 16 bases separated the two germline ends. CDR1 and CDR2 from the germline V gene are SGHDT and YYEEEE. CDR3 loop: CASTSFSYDYNEQFF. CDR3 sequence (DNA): TGTGCCAGCACTTCATTTTCGTATGACTACAATGAGCAGTTCTTC.

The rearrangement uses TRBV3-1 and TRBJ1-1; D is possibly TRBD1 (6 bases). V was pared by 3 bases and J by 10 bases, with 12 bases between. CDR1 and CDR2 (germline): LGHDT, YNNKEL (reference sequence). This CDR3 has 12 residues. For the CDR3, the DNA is TGTGCCAGCAGCCACAGGGGAAGTAGAGCTTTCTTT. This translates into CASSHRGSRAFF.